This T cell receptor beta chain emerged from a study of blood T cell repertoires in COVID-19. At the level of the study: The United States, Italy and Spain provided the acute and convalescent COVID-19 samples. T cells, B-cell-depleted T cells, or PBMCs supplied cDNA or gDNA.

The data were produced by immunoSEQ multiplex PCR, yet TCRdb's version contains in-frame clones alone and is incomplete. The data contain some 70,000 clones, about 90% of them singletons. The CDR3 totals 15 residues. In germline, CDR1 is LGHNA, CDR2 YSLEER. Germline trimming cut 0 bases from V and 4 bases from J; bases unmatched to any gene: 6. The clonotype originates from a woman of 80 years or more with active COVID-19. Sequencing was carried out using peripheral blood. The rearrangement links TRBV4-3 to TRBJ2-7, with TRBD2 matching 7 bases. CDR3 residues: CASSQDPSGRYEQYF. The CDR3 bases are TGCGCCAGCAGCCAAGACCCATCCGGGAGGTACGAGCAGTACTTC.